This TCR beta chain was retrieved from a study of response to subunit inactivated influenza vaccine. V lost 7 bases and J 5 bases, leaving 17 bases between the germline ends. The CDR3 covers 15 residues. TCRdb analysed the RT-PCR reads with MiXCR anew, one entry per CDR3 protein. This table has about 310,000 distinct CDR3 sequences, roughly 22% appearing once. The material sequenced was PBMCs from blood, taken about 20 months after vaccination. This receptor was identified in a man in his fifties or sixties who received an inactivated influenza vaccine. The chain couples TRBV12-3 or TRBV12-4 to TRBJ2-2; possibly TRBD2 for D (5 bases). The CDR3 DNA sequence: TGTGCCAGCAATCTGGGAGCTAGCCGTACCGGGGAGCTGTTTTTT. It encodes CASNLGASRTGELFF.